The 16 T cell receptor beta chains reported below all come from one sample, sequenced in a study of blood T cell repertoires in COVID-19 (TCRdb year 2020). The receptor library was made with the immunoSEQ multiplex PCR assay. Here the immuneACCESS table is served through TCRdb, limited to in-frame sequences with V and J called. Missing clones are a known gap in these copies; in checked studies unresolved V genes cover under half, and the rest lacks a known reason. The table for this sample lists tens of thousands of clones; around 78% of them were counted only once. Of the sample, 15% to 19% falls within the top ten clones. Sequencing was done on a sample of peripheral blood. The receptors come from a human donor in a cohort sampled during active COVID-19.

J is TRBJ1-1 and V is TRBV29-1; TRBD1 agrees at 8 bases. CDR3 length: 12 residues. Trimming cost V 8 bases and J 5 bases; bases outside gene matches: 7. The germline CDR1 and CDR2 sequences are SQVTM and ANQGSEA. As DNA, the CDR3 is TGCAGCCATAATACAGGGGGTACTGAAGCTTTCTTT. Protein: CSHNTGGTEAFF.

This clone has more than one count but fewer than ten. V and J are TRBV11-2 and TRBJ2-7; D not certain. The germline gives CDR1 SGHAT, CDR2 FQNNGV. The CDR3 sequence is 11 residues long. V was shortened by 6 bases and J by 2 bases, with 5 bases between the two germline ends. The CDR3 DNA reads TGTGCCAGCAGATCCGCCTACGAGCAGTACTTC. It translates to CASRSAYEQYF.

This clone was found once. This rearrangement joins TRBV19 to TRBJ1-1, with a possible D match to TRBD1 (6 bases). The ends were cut back, 4 bases at V and 1 base at J, with 19 bases in the middle. The CDR3 totals 17 residues. CDR1 is LNHDA, CDR2 SQIVND, per germline (reference sequence). The CDR3 DNA is TGTGCCAGTAGTACTAGGGACACCATAGTTGGGAACACTGAAGCTTTCTTT. Translating gives CASSTRDTIVGNTEAFF.

This chain uses TRBV2 with TRBJ2-6; D is ambiguous. CDR1 SNHLY and CDR2 FYNNEI come from the germline V gene. The CDR3 has 16 amino acids. The germline V and J ends were trimmed by 2 bases and 3 bases, with 11 bases remaining between them. For the CDR3, the DNA is TGTGCCAGCAGTGAACCCCCCGCAGGTGGGGCCAACGTCCTGACTTTC. Amino acid sequence: CASSEPPAGGANVLTF. Together with reference TRBV2 and TRBJ2-6, the CDR3 gives the full variable domain: EPEVTQTPSHQVTQMGQEVILRCVPISNHLYFYWYRQILGQKVEFLVSFYNNEISEKSEIFDDQFSVERPDGSNFTLKIRSTKLEDSAMYFCASSEPPAGGANVLTFGAGSRLTVL.

The rearrangement uses TRBV5-1 and TRBJ2-5; 7 nucleotides line up with TRBD1. The V gene's germline CDR1 is SGHRS and CDR2 YFSETQ. J gave up 1 base and V 0 bases, and 15 bases lay outside the gene matches. The CDR3 totals 19 residues. CDR3 in amino acids: CASSLDLLVEDRPQETQYF. As DNA, the CDR3 is TGCGCCAGCAGCTTGGACCTCCTGGTGGAGGACAGGCCCCAAGAGACCCAGTACTTC.

Only a few counts were recorded for this clone. CDR3 protein: CASSLGPSGGSGGELFF. The CDR3 DNA reads as TGTGCCAGCAGCTTGGGACCTAGCGGGGGGAGCGGCGGGGAGCTGTTTTTT. The rearrangement joins TRBV5-4 to TRBJ2-2; 11 nucleotides line up with TRBD2. This CDR3 spans 17 amino acids. V gave up 0 bases and J gave up 7 bases; unmatched junction bases: 8. CDR1 is SGHNT and CDR2 is YYREEE in the germline V gene (reference sequence). Full variable domain (remainder filled in from reference TRBV5-4 and TRBJ2-2): ETGVTQSPTHLIKTRGQQVTLRCSSQSGHNTVSWYQQALGQGPQFIFQYYREEENGRGNFPPRFSGLQFPNYSSELNVNALELDDSALYLCASSLGPSGGSGGELFFGEGSRLTVL.

The genes are TRBV19 and TRBJ2-2; a possible D gene is TRBD1 (5 bases). CDR1 is LNHDA, CDR2 SQIVND, per germline (reference sequence). The V end lost 3 bases, the J end lost 6 bases, and 11 bases lay between the germline ends. This CDR3 is built from 14 residues. This CDR3 reads CASSIAGSAGELFF. DNA of the CDR3: TGTGCCAGTAGTATTGCAGGGTCGGCCGGGGAGCTGTTTTTT.

The count of this clone is one. The chain carries TRBV29-1 and TRBJ2-7; 9 nucleotides line up with TRBD2. This CDR3 comprises 15 residues. The junction had 12 bases not matched to a gene; V was cut back by 4 bases and J by 5 bases. CDR1 SQVTM and CDR2 ANQGSEA come from the germline V gene. The CDR3: CSVGLSASGTHEQYF. CDR3 in DNA: TGCAGCGTTGGTTTGTCGGCTAGCGGGACCCACGAGCAGTACTTC.

The V and J genes are TRBV9 and TRBJ1-2; D call uncertain. V lost 2 bases to trimming and J lost 0 bases, with 5 bases between them. The CDR3 runs to 13 residues. Germline loops: CDR1 SGDLS, CDR2 YYNGEE. This chain's CDR3 is CASSVSANYGYTF. CDR3 in DNA: TGTGCCAGCAGCGTCAGTGCTAACTATGGCTACACCTTC.

The CDR3 nucleotides are TGTGCCAGCAGAGGGGACAGTTCCTACGAGCAGTACTTC. Its protein is CASRGDSSYEQYF. V gene TRBV12-3 or TRBV12-4 combines with J gene TRBJ2-7, with TRBD1 identical over 7 bases. The CDR3 covers 13 residues. The junction had 3 bases not matched to a gene; V was cut back by 6 bases and J by 1 base.

This chain uses TRBV13 with TRBJ1-4; the match to TRBD1 covers 10 bases. Germline V gene sequence: CDR1 PRHDT, CDR2 FYEKMQ (reference sequence). The CDR3 has 14 residues. V lost 5 bases and J lost 5; bases outside the gene matches: 2. CDR3 region: CASSRDRGNEKLFF. DNA of the CDR3: TGTGCCAGCAGCAGGGACAGGGGAAATGAAAAACTGTTTTTT.

This clone has more than one count but fewer than ten. The sample holds other DNA sequences that translate to the same CDR3. J is TRBJ1-2 and V is TRBV28; the D gene is possibly TRBD1 (6 bases). The germline CDR1 and CDR2 sequences are MDHEN and SYDVKM. V lost 6 bases to trimming and J lost 2 bases, with 13 bases between them. The CDR3 totals 14 residues. In nucleotides, the CDR3 is TGTGCCAGCAGCAAAGACAGGACCAACTATGGCTACACCTTC. Amino acids: CASSKDRTNYGYTF.

This chain joins TRBV15 and TRBJ2-3, with a possible D match to TRBD2 (6 bases). CDR3 size: 18 residues. Germline CDR1 LNHNV, CDR2 YYDKDF (reference sequence). V gave up 0 bases and J gave up 5 bases, with 21 bases separating them. CDR3 amino acids: CATSREKFGGTPLDTQYF. DNA of the CDR3: TGTGCCACCAGCAGAGAGAAGTTCGGCGGGACTCCACTAGATACGCAGTATTTT.

There are many counts of this clone. The gene calls are TRBV5-1 and TRBJ2-6; 8 bases map to TRBD1. V lost 2 bases, J lost 2 bases, and 3 bases stayed unmatched. This CDR3 contains 16 residues. The germline gives CDR1 SGHRS, CDR2 YFSETQ. CDR3 DNA: TGCGCCAGCAGCTTCTCAGGGGGCGCTGGGGCCAACGTCCTGACTTTC. It encodes CASSFSGGAGANVLTF.

The chain uses TRBV7-9 and TRBJ2-7; 12 bases are a match to TRBD2. Trimming cost V 5 bases and J 0 bases; bases outside gene matches: 2. Germline CDR1 is SEHNR and CDR2 is FQNEAQ (reference sequence). This CDR3 has 15 residues. CDR3 DNA: TGTGCCAGCAGCCGGACTAGCGGGGCCTCCTACGAGCAGTACTTC. It specifies CASSRTSGASYEQYF.

The chain recombines TRBV2 with TRBJ2-3, with TRBD2 matching 9 bases. The germline V gene has CDR1 SNHLY and CDR2 FYNNEI. The V gene end was trimmed by 2 bases and the J gene end by 3 bases; junction bases not matched to a gene: 6. CDR3 length: 16 residues. The CDR3 sequence is CASSESAGGGTDTQYF. The CDR3 region has the DNA TGTGCCAGCAGTGAAAGCGCGGGGGGGGGTACAGATACGCAGTATTTT.